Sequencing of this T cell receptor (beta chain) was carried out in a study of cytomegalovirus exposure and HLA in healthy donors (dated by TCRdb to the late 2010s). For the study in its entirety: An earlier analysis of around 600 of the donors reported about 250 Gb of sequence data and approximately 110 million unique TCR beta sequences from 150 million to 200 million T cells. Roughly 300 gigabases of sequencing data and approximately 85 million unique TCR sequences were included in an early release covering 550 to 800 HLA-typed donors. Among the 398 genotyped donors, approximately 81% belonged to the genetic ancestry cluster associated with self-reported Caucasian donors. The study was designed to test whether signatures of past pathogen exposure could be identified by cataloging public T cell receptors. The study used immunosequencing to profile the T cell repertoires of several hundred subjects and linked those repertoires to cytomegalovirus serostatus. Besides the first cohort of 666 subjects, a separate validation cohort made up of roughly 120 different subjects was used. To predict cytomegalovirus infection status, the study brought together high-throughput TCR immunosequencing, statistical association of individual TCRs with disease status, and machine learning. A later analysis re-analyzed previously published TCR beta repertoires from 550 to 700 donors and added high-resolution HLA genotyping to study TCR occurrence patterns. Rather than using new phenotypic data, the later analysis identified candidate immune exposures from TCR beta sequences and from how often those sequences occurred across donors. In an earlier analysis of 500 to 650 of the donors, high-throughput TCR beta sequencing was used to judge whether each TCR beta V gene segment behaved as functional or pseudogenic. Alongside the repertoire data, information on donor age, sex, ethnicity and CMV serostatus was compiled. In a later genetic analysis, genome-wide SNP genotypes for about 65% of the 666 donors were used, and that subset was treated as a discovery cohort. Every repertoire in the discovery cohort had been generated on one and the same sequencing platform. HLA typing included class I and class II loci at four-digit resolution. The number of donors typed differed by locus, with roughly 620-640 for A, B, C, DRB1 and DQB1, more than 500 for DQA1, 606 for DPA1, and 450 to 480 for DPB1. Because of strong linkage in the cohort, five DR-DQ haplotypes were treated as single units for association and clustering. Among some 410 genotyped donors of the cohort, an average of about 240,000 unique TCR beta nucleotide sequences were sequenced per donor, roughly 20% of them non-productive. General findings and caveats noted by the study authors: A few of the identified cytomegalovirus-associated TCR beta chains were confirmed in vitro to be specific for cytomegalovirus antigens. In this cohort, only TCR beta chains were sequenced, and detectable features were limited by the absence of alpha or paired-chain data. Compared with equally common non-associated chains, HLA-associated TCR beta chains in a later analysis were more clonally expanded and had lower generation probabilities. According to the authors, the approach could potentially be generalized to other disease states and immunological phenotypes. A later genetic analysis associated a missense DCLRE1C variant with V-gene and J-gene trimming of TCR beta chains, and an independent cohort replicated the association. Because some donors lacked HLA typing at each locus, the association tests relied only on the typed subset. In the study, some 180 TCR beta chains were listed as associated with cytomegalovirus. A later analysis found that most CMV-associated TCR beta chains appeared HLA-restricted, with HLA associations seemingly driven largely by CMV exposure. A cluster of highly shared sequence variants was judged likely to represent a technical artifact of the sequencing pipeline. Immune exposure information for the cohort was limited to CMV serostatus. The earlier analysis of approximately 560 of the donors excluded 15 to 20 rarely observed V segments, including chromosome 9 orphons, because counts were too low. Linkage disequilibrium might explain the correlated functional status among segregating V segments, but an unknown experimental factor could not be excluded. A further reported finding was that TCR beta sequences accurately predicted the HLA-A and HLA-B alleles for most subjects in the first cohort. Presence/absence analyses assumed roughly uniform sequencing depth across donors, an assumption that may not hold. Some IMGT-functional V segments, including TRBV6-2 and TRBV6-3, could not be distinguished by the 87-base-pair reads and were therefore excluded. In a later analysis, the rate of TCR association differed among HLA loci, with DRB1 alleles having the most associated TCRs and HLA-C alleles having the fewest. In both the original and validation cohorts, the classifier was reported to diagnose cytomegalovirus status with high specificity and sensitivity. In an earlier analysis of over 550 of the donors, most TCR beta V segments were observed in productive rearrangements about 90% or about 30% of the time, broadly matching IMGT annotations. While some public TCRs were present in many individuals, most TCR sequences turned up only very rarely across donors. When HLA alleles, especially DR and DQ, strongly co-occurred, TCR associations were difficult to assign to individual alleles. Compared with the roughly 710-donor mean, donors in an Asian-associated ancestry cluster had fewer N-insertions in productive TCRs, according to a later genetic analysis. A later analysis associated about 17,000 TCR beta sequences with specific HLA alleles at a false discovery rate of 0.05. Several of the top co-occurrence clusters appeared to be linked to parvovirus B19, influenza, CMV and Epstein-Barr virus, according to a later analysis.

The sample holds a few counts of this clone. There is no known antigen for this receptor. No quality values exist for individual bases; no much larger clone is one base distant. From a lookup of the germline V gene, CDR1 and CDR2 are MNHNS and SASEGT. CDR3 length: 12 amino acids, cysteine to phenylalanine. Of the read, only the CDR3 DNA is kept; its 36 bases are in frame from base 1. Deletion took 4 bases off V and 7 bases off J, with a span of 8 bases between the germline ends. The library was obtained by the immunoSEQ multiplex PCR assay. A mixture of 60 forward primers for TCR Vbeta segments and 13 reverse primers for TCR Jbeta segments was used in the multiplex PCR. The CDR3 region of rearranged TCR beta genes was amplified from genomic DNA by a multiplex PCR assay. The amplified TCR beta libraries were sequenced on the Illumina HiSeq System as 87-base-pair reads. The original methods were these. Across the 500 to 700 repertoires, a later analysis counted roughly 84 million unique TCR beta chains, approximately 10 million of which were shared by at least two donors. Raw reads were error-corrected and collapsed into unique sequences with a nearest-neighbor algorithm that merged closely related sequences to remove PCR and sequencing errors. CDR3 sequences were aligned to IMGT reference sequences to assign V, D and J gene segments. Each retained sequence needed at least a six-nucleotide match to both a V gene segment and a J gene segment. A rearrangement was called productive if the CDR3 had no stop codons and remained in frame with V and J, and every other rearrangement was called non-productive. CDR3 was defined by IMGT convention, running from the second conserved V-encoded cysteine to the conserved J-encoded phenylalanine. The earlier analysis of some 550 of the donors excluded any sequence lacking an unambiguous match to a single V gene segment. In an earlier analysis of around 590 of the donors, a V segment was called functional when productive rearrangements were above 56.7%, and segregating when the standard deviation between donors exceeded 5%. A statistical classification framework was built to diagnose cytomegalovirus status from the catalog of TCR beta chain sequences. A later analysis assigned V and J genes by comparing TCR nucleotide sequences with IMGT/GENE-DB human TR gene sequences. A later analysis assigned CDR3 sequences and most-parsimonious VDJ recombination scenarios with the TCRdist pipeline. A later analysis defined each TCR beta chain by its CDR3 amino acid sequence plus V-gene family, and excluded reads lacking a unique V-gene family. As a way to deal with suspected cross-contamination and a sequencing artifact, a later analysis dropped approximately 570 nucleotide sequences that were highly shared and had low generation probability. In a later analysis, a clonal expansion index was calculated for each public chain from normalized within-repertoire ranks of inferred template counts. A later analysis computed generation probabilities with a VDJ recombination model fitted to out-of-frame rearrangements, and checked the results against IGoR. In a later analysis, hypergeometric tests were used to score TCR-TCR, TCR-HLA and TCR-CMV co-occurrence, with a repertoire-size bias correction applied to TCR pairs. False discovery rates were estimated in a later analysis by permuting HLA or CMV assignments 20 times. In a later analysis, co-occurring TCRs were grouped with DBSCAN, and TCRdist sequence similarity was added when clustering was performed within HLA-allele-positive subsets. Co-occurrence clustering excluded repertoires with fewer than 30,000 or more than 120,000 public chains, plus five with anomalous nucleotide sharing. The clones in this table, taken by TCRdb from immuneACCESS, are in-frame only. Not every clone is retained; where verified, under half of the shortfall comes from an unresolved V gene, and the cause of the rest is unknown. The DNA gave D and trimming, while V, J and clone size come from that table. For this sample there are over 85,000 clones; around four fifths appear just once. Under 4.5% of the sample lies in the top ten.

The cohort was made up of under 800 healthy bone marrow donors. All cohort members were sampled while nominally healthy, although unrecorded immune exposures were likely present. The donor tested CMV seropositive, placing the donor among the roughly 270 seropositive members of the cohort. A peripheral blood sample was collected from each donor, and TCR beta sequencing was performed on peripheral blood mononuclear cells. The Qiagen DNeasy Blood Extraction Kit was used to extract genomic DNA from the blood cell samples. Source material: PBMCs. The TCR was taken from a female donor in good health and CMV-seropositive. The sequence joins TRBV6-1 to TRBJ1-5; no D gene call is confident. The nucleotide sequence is TGTGCCAGCAGTGGGTTGGCCCAGCCCCAGCATTTT. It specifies CASSGLAQPQHF.